Shown below are 3 T cell receptor beta chains from a single sample sequenced in a study of cytomegalovirus exposure and HLA in healthy donors. The PCR employed 60 Vbeta primers together with 13 Jbeta primers. Method: immunoSEQ multiplex PCR; TCRdb's copy keeps in-frame clones and lacks some. This repertoire comprises fewer than 50,000 clones; its ten largest clones make up 7.5% to 9%. Sequenced sample: PBMCs. Receptors originate from a male donor in good health and CMV-seronegative.

V gene TRBV6-6 combines with J gene TRBJ2-3; TRBD1 matches 7 bases. This CDR3 spans 15 amino acids. The V gene end was trimmed by 0 bases and the J gene end by 4 bases; junction bases not matched to a gene: 4. Germline V gene data show CDR1 as MNHNY and CDR2 as SVGAGI (reference sequence). CDR3 in DNA: TGTGCCAGCAGTTACTCCACAGGGGTCGCAGATACGCAGTATTTT. It specifies CASSYSTGVADTQYF.

This chain uses TRBV7-8 with TRBJ2-1; TRBD2 agrees at 8 bases. The CDR3 totals 15 residues. Trimming took 4 bases from V and 3 from J; bases not matched to a gene: 5. Germline V gene data show CDR1 as SGHVS and CDR2 as FQNEAQ. The CDR3 region is CASSSSGRGYNEQFF. Here the CDR3 DNA reads TGTGCCAGCAGCTCCAGCGGGAGAGGCTACAATGAGCAGTTCTTC.

V gene TRBV4-2 combines with J gene TRBJ2-3, with D possibly being TRBD2 (6 bases). V gave up 7 bases and J gave up 6 bases, with 20 bases separating them. The V gene's germline CDR1 is LGHNA and CDR2 YNFKEQ. The CDR3 consists of 15 residues. The CDR3 nucleotides are TGTGCCAGCAATGGCGGGCGGGGAATAGGGGATACGCAGTATTTT. Its translation is CASNGGRGIGDTQYF.